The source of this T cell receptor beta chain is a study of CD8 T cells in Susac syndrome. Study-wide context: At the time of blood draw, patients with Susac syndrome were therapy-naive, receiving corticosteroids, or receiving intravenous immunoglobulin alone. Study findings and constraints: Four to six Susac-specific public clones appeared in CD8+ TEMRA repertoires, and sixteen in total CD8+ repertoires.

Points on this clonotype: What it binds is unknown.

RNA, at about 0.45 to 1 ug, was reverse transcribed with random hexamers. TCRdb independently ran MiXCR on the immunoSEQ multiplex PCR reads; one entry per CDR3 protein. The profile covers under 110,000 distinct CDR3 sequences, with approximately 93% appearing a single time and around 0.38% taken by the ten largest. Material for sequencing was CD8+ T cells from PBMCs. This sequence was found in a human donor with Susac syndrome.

The CDR3 bases are TGTGCCAGCAGCCAGGGGACAGCCTATGGCTACACCTTC. Translation: CASSQGTAYGYTF. This rearrangement joins TRBV14 to TRBJ1-2; TRBD1 aligns across 7 bases. Germline V gives CDR1 SGHDN, CDR2 FVKESK. The V segment lost 3 bases and the J segment 4 bases; nucleotides outside the gene matches: 2. The CDR3 covers 13 residues.